The sequence of this T cell receptor beta chain was determined in a study of T cells in Graves' hyperthyroidism and ophthalmopathy. Regarding the study as a whole: Expanded thyroid clonotypes (above 0.001) were mostly also found in blood. A median 6.5 months before onset, the model predicted ophthalmopathy.

Recently diagnosed hyperthyroidism of less than 2 months' duration affected patients aged 18 to 65. Orbital computed tomography, thyroid ultrasound, serum thyroxine and TRAb, and clinical symptoms together informed the diagnoses. It was RNA transcripts that yielded the amplified TCR beta CDR3 regions. RT-PCR in the first round (using the HTBI primer set) targeted the TCR CDR3. In TCRdb, the multiplex PCR reads were re-called with MiXCR into one record per CDR3 protein. The top ten clones hold approximately 7% of a sample with approximately 590,000 distinct CDR3 sequences, 15% to 18% of them seen once. The CDR3 sequence is 15 residues long. CDR1 is MNHNS, CDR2 SASEGT, per germline. With 6 bases clipped from V and 5 bases from J, the junction kept 13 bases outside the gene matches. This clonotype occurred many times. Its antigen is unidentified.

The source of this sequence is a young woman with Graves' hyperthyroidism. This chain links TRBV6-1 with TRBJ2-7; 7 nucleotides align to TRBD2. Sequencing was performed on blood. CDR3 in DNA: TGTGCCAGCAGACTCGGGGGGACTCCCATAGACGAGCAGTACTTC. Translated, it gives CASRLGGTPIDEQYF.